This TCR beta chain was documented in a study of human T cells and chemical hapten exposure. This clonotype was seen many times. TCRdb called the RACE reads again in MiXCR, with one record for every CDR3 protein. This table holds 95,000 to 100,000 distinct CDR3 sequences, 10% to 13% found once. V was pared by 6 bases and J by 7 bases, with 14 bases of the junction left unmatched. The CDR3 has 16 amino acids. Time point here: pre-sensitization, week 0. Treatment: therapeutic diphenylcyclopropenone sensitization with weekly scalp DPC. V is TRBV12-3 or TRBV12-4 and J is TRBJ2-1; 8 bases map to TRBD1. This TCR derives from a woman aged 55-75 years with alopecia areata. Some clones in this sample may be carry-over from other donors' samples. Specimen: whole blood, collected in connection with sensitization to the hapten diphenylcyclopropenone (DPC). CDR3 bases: TGTGCCAGCAGCCAACGGACAGGGCCCTCCCGGAATGAGCAGTTCTTC. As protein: CASSQRTGPSRNEQFF.